A single sample gave rise to the 2 T cell receptor beta chains below, sequenced in a study of blood T cell repertoires in COVID-19. Assay used: immunoSEQ multiplex PCR; TCRdb lists only in-frame clones, some missing. Counted here are hundreds of thousands of clones, roughly 90% occurring once; the ten biggest clones make up less than 3.5%. The source material was peripheral blood. Source of these receptors: a woman in her 30s with COVID-19, enrolled during active disease.

About this clone itself: At the DNA level, this CDR3 is encoded by other sequences in the same sample as well. The V call is TRBV18, the J call TRBJ1-4, with unresolved D. The germline gives CDR1 KGHSH, CDR2 LQKENI. The CDR3 spans 13 residues. Between the trimmed V and J ends, which lost 3 bases and 6 bases, there was a span of 8 bases. This CDR3 is CASSPNRDEKLFF. The CDR3 region has the DNA TGTGCCAGCTCACCTAACAGAGATGAAAAACTGTTTTTT.

CDR3 in amino acids: CASSPRTSGESTDTQYF. In DNA form, the CDR3 reads TGTGCCAGCTCACCAAGAACTAGCGGGGAAAGCACAGATACGCAGTATTTT. The J gene is TRBJ2-3, the V gene TRBV18; TRBD2 agrees at 10 bases. CDR3 length: 17 amino acids. CDR1 is KGHSH, CDR2 LQKENI, per germline. After removal of 2 bases from V and 0 bases from J, the junction contained 5 bases not matched to a gene. Full variable domain (rest looked up from reference TRBV18 and TRBJ2-3): NAGVMQNPRHLVRRRGQEARLRCSPMKGHSHVYWYRQLPEEGLKFMVYLQKENIIDESGMPKERFSAEFPKEGPSILRIQQVVRGDSAAYFCASSPRTSGESTDTQYFGPGTRLTVL.